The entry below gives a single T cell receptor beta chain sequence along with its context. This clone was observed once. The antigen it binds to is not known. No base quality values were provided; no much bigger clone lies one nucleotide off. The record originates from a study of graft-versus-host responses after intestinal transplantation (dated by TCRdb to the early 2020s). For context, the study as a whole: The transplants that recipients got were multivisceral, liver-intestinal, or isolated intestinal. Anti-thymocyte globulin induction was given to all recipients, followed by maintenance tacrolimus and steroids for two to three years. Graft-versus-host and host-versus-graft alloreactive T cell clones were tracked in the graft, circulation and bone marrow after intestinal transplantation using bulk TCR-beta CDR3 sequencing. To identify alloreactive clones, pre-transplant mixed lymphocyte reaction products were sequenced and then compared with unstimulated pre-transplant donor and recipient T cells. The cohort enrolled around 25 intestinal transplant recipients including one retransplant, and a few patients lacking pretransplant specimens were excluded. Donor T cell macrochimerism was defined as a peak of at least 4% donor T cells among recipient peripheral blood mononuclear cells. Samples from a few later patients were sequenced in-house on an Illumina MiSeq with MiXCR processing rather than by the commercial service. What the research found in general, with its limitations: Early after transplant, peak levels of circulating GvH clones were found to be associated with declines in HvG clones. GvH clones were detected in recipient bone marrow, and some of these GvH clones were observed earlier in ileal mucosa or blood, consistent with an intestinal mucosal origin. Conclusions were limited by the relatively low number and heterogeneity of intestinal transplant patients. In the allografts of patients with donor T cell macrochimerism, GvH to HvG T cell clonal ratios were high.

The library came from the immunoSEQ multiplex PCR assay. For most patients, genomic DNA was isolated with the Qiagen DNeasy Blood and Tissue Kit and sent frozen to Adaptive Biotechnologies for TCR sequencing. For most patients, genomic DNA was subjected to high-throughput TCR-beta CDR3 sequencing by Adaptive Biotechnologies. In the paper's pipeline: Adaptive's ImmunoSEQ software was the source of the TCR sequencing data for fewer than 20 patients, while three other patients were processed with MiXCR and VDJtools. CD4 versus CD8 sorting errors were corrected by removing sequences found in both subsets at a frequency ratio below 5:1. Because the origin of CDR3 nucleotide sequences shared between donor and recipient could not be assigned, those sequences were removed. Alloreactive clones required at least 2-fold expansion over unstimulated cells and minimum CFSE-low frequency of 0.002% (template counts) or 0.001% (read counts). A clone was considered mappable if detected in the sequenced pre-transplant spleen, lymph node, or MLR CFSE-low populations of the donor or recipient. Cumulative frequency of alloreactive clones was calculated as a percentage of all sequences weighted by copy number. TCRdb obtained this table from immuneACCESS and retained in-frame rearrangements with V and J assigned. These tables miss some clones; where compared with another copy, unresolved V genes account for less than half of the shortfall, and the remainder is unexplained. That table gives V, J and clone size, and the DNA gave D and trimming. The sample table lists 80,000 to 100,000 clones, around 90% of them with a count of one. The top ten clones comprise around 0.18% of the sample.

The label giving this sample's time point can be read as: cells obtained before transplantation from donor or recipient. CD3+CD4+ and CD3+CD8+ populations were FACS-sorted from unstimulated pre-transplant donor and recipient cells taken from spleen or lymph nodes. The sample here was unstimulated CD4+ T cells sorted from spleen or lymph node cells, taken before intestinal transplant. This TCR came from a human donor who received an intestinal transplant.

The sequenced DNA is TGTGCCAGTGGGGGGGGCAATCAGCCCCAGCATTTT. It is translated as CASGGGNQPQHF. The chain joins TRBV6-5 to TRBJ1-5; the D gene is possibly TRBD1, with 5 bases matching. The trim is 9 bases for V and 2 bases for J, with a gap of 8 bases between the germline ends. The CDR3 numbers 12 residues from cysteine through phenylalanine. Only CDR3 DNA is held: 36 bases, read in frame from base 1. CDR1 and CDR2, looked up from the germline V gene, are MNHEY and SVGAGI.